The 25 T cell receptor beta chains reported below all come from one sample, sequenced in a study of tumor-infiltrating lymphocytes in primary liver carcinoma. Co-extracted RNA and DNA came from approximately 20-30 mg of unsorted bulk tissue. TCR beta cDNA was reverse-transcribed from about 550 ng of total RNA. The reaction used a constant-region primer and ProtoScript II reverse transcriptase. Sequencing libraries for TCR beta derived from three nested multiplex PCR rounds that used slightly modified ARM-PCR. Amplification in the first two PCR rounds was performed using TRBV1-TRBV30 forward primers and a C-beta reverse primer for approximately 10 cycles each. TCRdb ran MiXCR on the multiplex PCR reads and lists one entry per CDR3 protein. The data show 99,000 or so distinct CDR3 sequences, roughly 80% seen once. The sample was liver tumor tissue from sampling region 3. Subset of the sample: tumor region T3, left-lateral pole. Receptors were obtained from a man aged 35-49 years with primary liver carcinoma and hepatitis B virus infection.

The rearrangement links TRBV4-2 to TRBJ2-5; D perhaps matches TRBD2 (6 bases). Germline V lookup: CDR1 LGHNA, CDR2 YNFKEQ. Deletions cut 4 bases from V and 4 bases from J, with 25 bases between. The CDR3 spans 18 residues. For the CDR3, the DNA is TGTGCCAGCAGCCCAGATCTAGGAGGAGGGCGAATTATAGAGACCCAGTACTTC. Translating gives CASSPDLGGGRIIETQYF.

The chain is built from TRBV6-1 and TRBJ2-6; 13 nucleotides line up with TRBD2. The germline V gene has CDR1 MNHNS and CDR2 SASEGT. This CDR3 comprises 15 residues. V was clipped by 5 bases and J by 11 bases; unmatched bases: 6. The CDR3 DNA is TGTGCCAGCAGTTTGGGGACTAGCGGGATTGACGTCCTGACTTTC. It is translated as CASSLGTSGIDVLTF.

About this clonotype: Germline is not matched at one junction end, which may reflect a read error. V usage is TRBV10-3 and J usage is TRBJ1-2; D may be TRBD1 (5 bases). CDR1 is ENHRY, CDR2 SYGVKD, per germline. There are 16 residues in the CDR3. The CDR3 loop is CVISESTGLSAYGYTF. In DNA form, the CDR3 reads TGTGTCATCAGTGAGTCAACGGGGCTCTCAGCATATGGCTACACCTTC.

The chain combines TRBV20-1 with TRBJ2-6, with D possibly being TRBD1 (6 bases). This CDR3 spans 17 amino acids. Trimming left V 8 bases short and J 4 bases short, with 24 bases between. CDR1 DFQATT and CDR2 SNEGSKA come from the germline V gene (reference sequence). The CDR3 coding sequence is TGCAGTACTAAAAATAGGGCTAGGGGGACCGGGGCCAACGTCCTGACTTTC. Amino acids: CSTKNRARGTGANVLTF.

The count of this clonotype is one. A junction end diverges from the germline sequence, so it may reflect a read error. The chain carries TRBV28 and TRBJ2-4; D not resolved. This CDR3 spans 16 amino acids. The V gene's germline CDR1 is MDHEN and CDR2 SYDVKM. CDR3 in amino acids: CASSTYRAKAKIIQYF. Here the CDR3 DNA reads TGTGCCAGCAGTACTTACCGGGCCAAGGCCAAAATCATTCAGTACTTC.

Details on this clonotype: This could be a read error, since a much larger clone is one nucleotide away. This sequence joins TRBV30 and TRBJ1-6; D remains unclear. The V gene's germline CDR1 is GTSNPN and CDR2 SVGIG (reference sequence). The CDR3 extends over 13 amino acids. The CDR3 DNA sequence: TGTGCCTGGAGTACGGTTAATAATTCACCCTTCCACTTT. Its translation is CAWSTVNNSPFHF.

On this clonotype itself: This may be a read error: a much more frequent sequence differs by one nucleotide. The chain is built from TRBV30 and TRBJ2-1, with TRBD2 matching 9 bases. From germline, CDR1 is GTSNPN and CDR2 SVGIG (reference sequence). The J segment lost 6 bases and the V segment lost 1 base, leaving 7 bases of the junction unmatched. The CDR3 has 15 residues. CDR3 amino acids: CAWSGGRGGSNEQFF. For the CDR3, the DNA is TGTGCCTGGAGTGGGGGGCGGGGGGGAAGCAATGAGCAGTTCTTC.

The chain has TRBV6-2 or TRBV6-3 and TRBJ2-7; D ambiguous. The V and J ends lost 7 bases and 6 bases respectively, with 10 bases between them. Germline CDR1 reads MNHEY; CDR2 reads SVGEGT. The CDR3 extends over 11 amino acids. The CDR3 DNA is TGTGCCAGCACCGTCTTGGGCGAGCAGTACTTC. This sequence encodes CASTVLGEQYF.

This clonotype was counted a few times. In DNA, the CDR3 is TGTGCCAGCAGCCCTAGGAGCGGGAGCTCCTACAATGAGCAGTTCTTC. Translating gives CASSPRSGSSYNEQFF. V gene TRBV7-3 combines with J gene TRBJ2-1; 8 positions match TRBD2. Germline CDR1 SGHTA, CDR2 FQGTGA. This CDR3 has 16 amino acids. V shed 5 bases and J 0 bases; nucleotides not matched to a gene: 6.

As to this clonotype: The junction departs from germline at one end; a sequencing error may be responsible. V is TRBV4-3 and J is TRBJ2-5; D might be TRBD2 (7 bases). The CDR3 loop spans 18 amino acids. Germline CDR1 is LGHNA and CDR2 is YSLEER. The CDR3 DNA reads TGCGCCATCAGCCAAGACCTGATTGGCGGGGGCTCGCAAGAGACCCAGTATTTC. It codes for CAISQDLIGGGSQETQYF.

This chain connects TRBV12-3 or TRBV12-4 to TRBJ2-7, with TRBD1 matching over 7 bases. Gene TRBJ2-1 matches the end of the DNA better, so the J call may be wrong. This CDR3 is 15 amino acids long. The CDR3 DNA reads TGTGCCAGCAGACATACACAACAGGGGCTCTGCGAGCAGTTCTTC. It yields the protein CASRHTQQGLCEQFF.

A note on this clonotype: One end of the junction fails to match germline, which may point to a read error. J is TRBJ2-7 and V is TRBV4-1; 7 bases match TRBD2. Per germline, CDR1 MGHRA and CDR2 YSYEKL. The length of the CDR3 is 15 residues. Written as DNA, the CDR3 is TGCGCCAGCAGCCAAGATTCTAGCGGAATTTACGAGAAGTACTTC. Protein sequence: CASSQDSSGIYEKYF.

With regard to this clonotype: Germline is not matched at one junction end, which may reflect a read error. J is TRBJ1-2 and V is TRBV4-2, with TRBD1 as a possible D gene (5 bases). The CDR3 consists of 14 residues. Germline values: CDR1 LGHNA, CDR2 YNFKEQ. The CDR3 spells CASSQDRRGWGYIF. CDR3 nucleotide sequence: TGTGCCAGCAGCCAAGATCGAAGAGGCTGGGGCTACATCTTC.

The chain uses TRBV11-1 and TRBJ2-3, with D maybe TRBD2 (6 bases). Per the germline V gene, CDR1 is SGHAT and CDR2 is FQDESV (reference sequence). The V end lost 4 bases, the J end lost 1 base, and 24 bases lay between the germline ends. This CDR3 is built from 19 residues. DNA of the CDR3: TGTGCCAGCAGCTCTGGGGGGAGCTCCGTTGGAACCCGCACAGATACGCAGTATTTT. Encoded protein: CASSSGGSSVGTRTDTQYF.

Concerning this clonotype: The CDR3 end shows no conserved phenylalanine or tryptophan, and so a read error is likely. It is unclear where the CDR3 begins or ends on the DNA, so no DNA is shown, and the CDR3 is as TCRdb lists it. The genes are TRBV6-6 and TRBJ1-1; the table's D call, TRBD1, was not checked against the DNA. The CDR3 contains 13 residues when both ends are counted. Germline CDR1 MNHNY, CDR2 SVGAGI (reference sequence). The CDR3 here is CASSTGGTTETFV.

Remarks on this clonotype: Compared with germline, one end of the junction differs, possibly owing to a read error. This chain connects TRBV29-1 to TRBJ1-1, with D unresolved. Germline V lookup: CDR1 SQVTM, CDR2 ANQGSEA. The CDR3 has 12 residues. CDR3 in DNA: TGCAGCGTGATAACGGAGGGCACTGAAGTTTTCTTT. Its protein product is CSVITEGTEVFF. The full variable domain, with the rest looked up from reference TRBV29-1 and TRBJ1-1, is SAVISQKPSRDICQRGTSLTIQCQVDSQVTMMFWYRQQPGQSLTLIATANQGSEATYESGFVIDKFPISRPNLTFSTLTVSNMSPEDSSIYLCSVITEGTEVFFGQGTRLTVV.

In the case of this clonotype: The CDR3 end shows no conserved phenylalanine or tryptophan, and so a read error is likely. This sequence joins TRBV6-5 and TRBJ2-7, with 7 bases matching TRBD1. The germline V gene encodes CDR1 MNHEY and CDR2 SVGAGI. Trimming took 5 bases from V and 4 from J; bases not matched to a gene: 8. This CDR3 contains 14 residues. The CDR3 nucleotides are TGTGCCAGCAGTACTCGAGGGGGCGGGTACGAGCAGTACTGC. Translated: CASSTRGGGYEQYC.

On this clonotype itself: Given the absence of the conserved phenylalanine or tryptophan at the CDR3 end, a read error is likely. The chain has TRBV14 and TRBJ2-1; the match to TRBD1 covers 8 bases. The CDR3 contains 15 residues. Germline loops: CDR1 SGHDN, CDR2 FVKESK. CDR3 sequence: CARSQVRAGGIEQFL. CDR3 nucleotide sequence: TGTGCCAGGAGCCAAGTTCGAGCAGGGGGCATTGAGCAGTTCCTC.

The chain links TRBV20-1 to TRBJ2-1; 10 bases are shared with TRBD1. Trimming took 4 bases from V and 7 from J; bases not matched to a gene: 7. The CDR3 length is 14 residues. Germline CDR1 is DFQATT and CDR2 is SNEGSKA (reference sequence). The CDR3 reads CSATGQGLQNEQFF. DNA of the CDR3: TGCAGTGCTACGGGACAGGGGCTTCAAAATGAGCAGTTCTTC.

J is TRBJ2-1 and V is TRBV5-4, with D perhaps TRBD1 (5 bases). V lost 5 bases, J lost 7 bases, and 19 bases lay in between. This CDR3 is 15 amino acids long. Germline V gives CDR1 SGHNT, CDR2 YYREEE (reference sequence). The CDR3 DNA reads TGTGCCAGCAGTCCTGGGGCAGGGTGGAAGAATGAGCAGTTCTTC. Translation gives CASSPGAGWKNEQFF.

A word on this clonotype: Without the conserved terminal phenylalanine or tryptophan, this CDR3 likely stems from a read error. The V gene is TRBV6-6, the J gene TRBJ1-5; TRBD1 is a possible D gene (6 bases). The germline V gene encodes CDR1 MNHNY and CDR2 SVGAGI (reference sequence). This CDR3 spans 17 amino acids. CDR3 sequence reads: CASKMGRGALGYQPQHI. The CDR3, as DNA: TGCGCCAGCAAAATGGGACGGGGGGCGCTTGGCTATCAGCCACAGCATATT.

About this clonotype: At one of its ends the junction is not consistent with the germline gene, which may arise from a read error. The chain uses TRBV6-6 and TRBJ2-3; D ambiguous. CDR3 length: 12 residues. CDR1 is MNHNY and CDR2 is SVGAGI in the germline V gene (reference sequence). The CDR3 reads CASSPTEDTHYF. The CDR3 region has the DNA TGCGCCAGCAGTCCCACGGAAGATACGCATTATTTT.

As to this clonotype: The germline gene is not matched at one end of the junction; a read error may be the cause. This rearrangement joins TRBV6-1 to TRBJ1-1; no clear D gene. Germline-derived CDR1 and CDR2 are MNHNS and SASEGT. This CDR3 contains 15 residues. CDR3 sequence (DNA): TGTGTCAGCAATGAAGCGGTCTACGCGAACACTGAAGCTTTCTTT. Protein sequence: CVSNEAVYANTEAFF.

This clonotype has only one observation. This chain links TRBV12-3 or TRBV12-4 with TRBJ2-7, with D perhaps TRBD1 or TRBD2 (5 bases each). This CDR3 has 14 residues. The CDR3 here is CVSSQGPGNYEQYF. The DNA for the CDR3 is TGTGTCAGTAGTCAGGGACCGGGCAACTACGAGCAGTACTTC.

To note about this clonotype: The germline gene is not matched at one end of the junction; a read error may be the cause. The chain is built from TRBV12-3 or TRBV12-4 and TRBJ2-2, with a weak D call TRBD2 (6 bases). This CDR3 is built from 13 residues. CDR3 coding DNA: TGTGCCAGCAGCCCCTGGGAGTCCGGGGGGCTGTTTTTT. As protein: CASSPWESGGLFF.